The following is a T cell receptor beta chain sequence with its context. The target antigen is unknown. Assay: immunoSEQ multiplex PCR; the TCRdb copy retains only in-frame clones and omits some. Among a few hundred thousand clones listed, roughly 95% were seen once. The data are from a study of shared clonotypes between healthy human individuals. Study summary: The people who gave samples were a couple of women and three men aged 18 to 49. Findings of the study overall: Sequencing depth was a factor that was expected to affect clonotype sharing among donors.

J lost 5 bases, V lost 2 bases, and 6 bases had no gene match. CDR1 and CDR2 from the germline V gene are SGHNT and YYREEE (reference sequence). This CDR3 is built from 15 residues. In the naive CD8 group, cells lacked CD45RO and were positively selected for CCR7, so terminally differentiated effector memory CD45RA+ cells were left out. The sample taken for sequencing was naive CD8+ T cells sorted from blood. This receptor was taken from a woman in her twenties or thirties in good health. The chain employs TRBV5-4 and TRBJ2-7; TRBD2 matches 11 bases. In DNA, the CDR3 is TGTGCCAGCAGCTTTAGCGGGAGGGCCGTAAACGAGCAGTACTTC. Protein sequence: CASSFSGRAVNEQYF.